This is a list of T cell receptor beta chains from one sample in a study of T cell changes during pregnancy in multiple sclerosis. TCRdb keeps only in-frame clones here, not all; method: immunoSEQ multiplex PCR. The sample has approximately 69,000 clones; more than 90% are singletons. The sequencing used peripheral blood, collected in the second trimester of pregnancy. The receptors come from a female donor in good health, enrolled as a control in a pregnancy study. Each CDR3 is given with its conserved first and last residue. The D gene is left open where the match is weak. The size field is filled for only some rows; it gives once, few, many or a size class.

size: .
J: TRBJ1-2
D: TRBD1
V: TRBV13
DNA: TGTGCCAGCAGCTTACCGGGACAGGGGGCGGGGGACACCTTC
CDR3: CASSLPGQGAGDTF

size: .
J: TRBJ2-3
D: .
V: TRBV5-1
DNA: TGCGCCAGCACTGGGGGGACTAGCACAGATACGCAGTATTTT
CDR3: CASTGGTSTDTQYF

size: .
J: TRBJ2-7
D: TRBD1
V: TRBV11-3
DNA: TGTGCCAGCAGCTCCGGGACAGGGACCTACGAGCAGTACTTC
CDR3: CASSSGTGTYEQYF

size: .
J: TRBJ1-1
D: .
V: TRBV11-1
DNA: TGTGCCAGCAGGGTGACAGGGAACACTGAAGCTTTCTTT
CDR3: CASRVTGNTEAFF

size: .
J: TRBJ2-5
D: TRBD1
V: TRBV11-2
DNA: TGTGCCAGCAGCTCCTCCAGGGGGTGGGAGACCCAGTACTTC
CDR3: CASSSSRGWETQYF

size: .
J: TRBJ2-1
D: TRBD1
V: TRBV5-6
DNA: TGTGCCAGCAGCTGGGACAGGGCTAATAATGAGCAGTTCTTC
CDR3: CASSWDRANNEQFF

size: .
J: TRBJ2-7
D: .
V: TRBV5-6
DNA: TGTGCCAGCAGCTTGAGGGACATCTCCTACGAGCAGTACTTC
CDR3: CASSLRDISYEQYF

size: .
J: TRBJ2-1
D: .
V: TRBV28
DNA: TGTGCCAGCAGCCCCCCTCGTGGGGGCCAGGACAATGAGCAGTTCTTC
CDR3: CASSPPRGGQDNEQFF

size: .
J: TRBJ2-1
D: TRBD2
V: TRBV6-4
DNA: TGTGCCAGCTCGCCTTTAGCGGGACCCTACAATGAGCAGTTCTTC
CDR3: CASSPLAGPYNEQFF

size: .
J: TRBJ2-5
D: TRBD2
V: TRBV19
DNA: TGTGCCAGTAGTATTGGGAGGGTAGGAGCACAAGAGACCCAGTACTTC
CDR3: CASSIGRVGAQETQYF

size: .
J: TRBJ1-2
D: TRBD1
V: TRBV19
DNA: TGTGCCAGCGACCCGGACAGGGGGTTTGGCTACACCTTC
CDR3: CASDPDRGFGYTF

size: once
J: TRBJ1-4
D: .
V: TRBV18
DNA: TGTGCCAGCTCACCGACCATGATATTGACAGGCTTAAGTGAAAAACTGTTTTTT
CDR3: CASSPTMILTGLSEKLFF

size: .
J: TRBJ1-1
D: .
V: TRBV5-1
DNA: TGCGCCAGCAGCTGGGGGGATAACGCCCCTCGGAACACTGAAGCTTTCTTT
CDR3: CASSWGDNAPRNTEAFF

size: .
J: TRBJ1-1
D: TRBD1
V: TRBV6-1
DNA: TGTGCCAGCAGTGCCCTTGAACTACAGGGGGCGAGGGCTGAAGCTTTCTTT
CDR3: CASSALELQGARAEAFF

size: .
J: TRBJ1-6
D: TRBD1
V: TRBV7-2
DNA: TGTGCCAGCAGCTTAGTGTGGGACAGGTATAATTCACCCCTCCACTTT
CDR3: CASSLVWDRYNSPLHF